This paragraph covers one TCR beta chain sequence. The target antigen is unknown. This record comes from a study of cytomegalovirus exposure and HLA in healthy donors. Findings and caveats of the study: A list of 164 TCR beta chains associated with cytomegalovirus was given. Through in vitro validation, a few CMV-associated chains were shown to be specific for CMV antigens.

Profiled with immunoSEQ multiplex PCR; TCRdb holds only in-frame clones, not every one. This sample carries approximately 170,000 clones, around four fifths of them seen once, and the ten largest clones take approximately 2.3%. Trimming cost V 4 bases and J 7 bases; bases outside gene matches: 10. The length of the CDR3 is 14 residues. CDR1 is SEHNR and CDR2 is FQNEAQ in the germline V gene (reference sequence). The sample was PBMCs. The clonotype comes from a young man in good health and CMV-seropositive. The chain joins TRBV7-9 to TRBJ2-7; the match to TRBD1 covers 7 bases. The CDR3, as DNA: TGTGCCAGCAGCTCAAGCCGACAGGGCCCGGAGCAGTACTTC. It codes for CASSSSRQGPEQYF.